These 24 T cell receptor beta chains were sequenced from one sample in a study of metastatic and nonmetastatic thyroid tumors (dated by TCRdb to 2019 to 2021). Receptors were amplified or captured by PCR. Data came from an Illumina HiSeq 4000. TCRdb's own reprocessing of the public reads used fastp at Q25 and MiXCR and kept productive beta chains. Across this sample there are about 59,000 clones, with around 16% seen only once. The top ten clones comprise roughly a tenth of the sample. No patient had received any treatment before thyroid surgery. What was sequenced was blood. The receptors here all came from a male donor with papillary thyroid cancer or a benign thyroid nodule (not recorded which). Some clones in this sample may be carry-over from other donors' samples.

Note on this clone: With a much larger clone just one base away, this may be a read error. The J gene is TRBJ2-1, the V gene TRBV12-5; D may be TRBD2 (6 bases). CDR3 length: 13 residues. The ends were cut back, 5 bases at V and 9 bases at J, with 14 bases in the middle. The germline V gene encodes CDR1 LGHNT and CDR2 FRNRAP. CDR3 in DNA: TGTGCTAGTGGTCGGGGACTTTGGCCTGAGCAGTTCTTC. Residues: CASGRGLWPEQFF. Complete variable domain (other parts from reference TRBV12-5 and TRBJ2-1): DARVTQTPRHKVTEMGQEVTMRCQPILGHNTVFWYRQTMMQGLELLAYFRNRAPLDDSGMPKDRFSAEMPDATLATLKIQPSEPRDSAVYFCASGRGLWPEQFFGPGTRLTVL.

In its sample, this clone was seen a few times. This may come from a read error, since a much larger clone is one base off. The rearrangement uses TRBV20-1 and TRBJ2-5, with D possibly matching TRBD2 (7 bases). The CDR3 is 14 amino acids. Germline CDR1 and CDR2: DFQATT and SNEGSKA (reference sequence). CDR3 in amino acids: CGAREGQMFKTQYF. The CDR3 region has the DNA TGCGGTGCCAGGGAGGGACAAATGTTCAAGACCCAGTACTTC.

The chain has TRBV19 and TRBJ1-5; 7 positions agree with TRBD1. After removal of 6 bases from V and 8 bases from J, the junction contained 16 bases not matched to a gene. CDR1 is LNHDA, CDR2 SQIVND, per germline (reference sequence). The CDR3 sequence is 16 residues long. The CDR3 is CASRAAGKGGQKPQHF. In DNA, the CDR3 is TGTGCCAGTAGGGCCGCCGGGAAAGGGGGCCAAAAGCCCCAGCATTTT.

This clone was counted ten times or more. This sequence joins TRBV4-3 and TRBJ2-1; D is perhaps TRBD2 (7 bases). CDR1 and CDR2 from the germline V gene are LGHNA and YSLEER. V shed 0 bases and J shed 4 bases, with 13 bases lying between them. This CDR3 comprises 16 residues. CDR3 loop: CASSQEGGLGYNEQFF. The CDR3 DNA follows: TGCGCCAGCAGCCAAGAGGGGGGGCTAGGTTACAATGAGCAGTTCTTC.

This clone came up many times. The chain recombines TRBV20-1 with TRBJ2-3; weak D call: TRBD2 (6 bases). This CDR3 is built from 16 residues. Germline V gives CDR1 DFQATT, CDR2 SNEGSKA (reference sequence). V was clipped by 2 bases and J by 0 bases, with 15 bases between them. As DNA, the CDR3 is TGCAGTGCTAGATCCCTGAGCGGGTATAGCACAGATACGCAGTATTTT. This gives the protein CSARSLSGYSTDTQYF.

Many counts were recorded for this clone. Distinct nucleotide sequences in the sample also encode this CDR3. The rearrangement uses TRBV9 and TRBJ2-2, with 8 bases lining up with TRBD2. The CDR3 extends over 14 amino acids. Trimming cost V 4 bases and J 5 bases; bases outside gene matches: 4. Germline assignment: CDR1 SGDLS and CDR2 YYNGEE. The CDR3 here is CASSRRLATGELFF. In DNA form, the CDR3 reads TGTGCCAGCAGCCGGAGACTAGCGACCGGGGAGCTGTTTTTT.

This clone appeared a few times. J is TRBJ2-2 and V is TRBV6-1; D is unclear. Germline V gives CDR1 MNHNS, CDR2 SASEGT. Trimming removed 8 bases at V and 2 bases at J, with 15 bases between. This CDR3 comprises 15 residues. CDR3 in amino acids: CASDVGLGNTGELFF. CDR3 in DNA: TGTGCCAGCGACGTTGGGCTAGGAAACACCGGGGAGCTGTTTTTT.

There are a few counts of this clone. Mismatch with germline at one junction end may stem from a read error. This chain uses TRBV15 with TRBJ2-2; D is undetermined. The CDR3 loop spans 15 amino acids. Germline-derived CDR1 and CDR2 are LNHNV and YYDKDF (reference sequence). The CDR3 protein is CATSDCLGDTWELFF. In DNA form, the CDR3 reads TGTGCCACCAGCGACTGTCTCGGCGACACCTGGGAGCTGTTTTTT. The full variable domain, its missing parts supplied by reference TRBV15 and TRBJ2-2, is DAMVIQNPRYQVTQFGKPVTLSCSQTLNHNVMYWYQQKSSQAPKLLFHYYDKDFNNEADTPDNFQSRRPNTSFCFLDIRSPGLGDTAMYLCATSDCLGDTWELFFGEGSRLTVL.

This clone was recorded many times. This chain uses TRBV9 with TRBJ2-1; 10 bases are shared with TRBD1. CDR1 and CDR2 (germline): SGDLS, YYNGEE. J gave up 8 bases and V 3 bases, and 8 bases lay outside the gene matches. The CDR3 runs 15 residues. In DNA form, the CDR3 reads TGTGCCAGCAGCGCCCGGGACAGGGGATTGGATGAGCAGTTCTTC. It specifies CASSARDRGLDEQFF. Together with reference TRBV9 and TRBJ2-1, the CDR3 gives the full variable domain: DSGVTQTPKHLITATGQRVTLRCSPRSGDLSVYWYQQSLDQGLQFLIQYYNGEERAKGNILERFSAQQFPDLHSELNLSSLELGDSALYFCASSARDRGLDEQFFGPGTRLTVL.

A single count supports this clone. This chain uses TRBV9 with TRBJ1-2; the match to TRBD1 covers 11 bases. Trimming removed 3 bases from V and 4 bases from J; junction bases left unmatched: 17. In germline, CDR1 is SGDLS, CDR2 YYNGEE. CDR3 size: 19 residues. CDR3 in DNA: TGTGCCAGCAGCGGCTCCACCGGGACAGGGGGGATCAATTCCTATGGCTACACCTTC. Translating it yields CASSGSTGTGGINSYGYTF.

This clone has at least ten counts. This chain's CDR3 is CASSLHRDTANTGELFF. CDR3 nucleotide sequence: TGCGCCAGCAGCTTGCACCGGGACACAGCGAACACCGGGGAGCTGTTTTTT. V and J are TRBV5-1 and TRBJ2-2; D is possibly TRBD1 (6 bases). The CDR3 totals 17 residues. V lost 1 base and J 0 bases, leaving 13 bases between the germline ends. Looked up from germline, CDR1 is SGHRS and CDR2 is YFSETQ. The whole variable domain, filled in from reference TRBV5-1 and TRBJ2-2, reads KAGVTQTPRYLIKTRGQQVTLSCSPISGHRSVSWYQQTPGQGLQFLFEYFSETQRNKGNFPGRFSGRQFSNSRSEMNVSTLELGDSALYLCASSLHRDTANTGELFFGEGSRLTVL.

This clone was observed at least ten times. The chain links TRBV5-4 to TRBJ2-1; 12 bases are shared with TRBD2. Germline V gives CDR1 SGHNT, CDR2 YYREEE (reference sequence). V trimming: 1 base; J trimming: 6 bases; junction bases outside the gene matches: 5. CDR3 length: 16 amino acids. The CDR3 region is CASSLSSGRAGNEQFF. The CDR3 nucleotides read TGTGCCAGCAGCTTGTCTAGCGGGAGGGCGGGCAATGAGCAGTTCTTC.

This clone was seen a handful of times. The chain employs TRBV30 and TRBJ2-7; the D is unclear. The CDR3 spans 13 residues. CDR1 and CDR2 from the germline V gene are GTSNPN and SVGIG (reference sequence). The V end was cut by 5 bases, the J end by 2 bases, with 13 bases between. CDR3 in DNA: TGTGCCTGGGTCCAGTACAGCACCTACGAGCAGTACTTC. The encoded protein is CAWVQYSTYEQYF.

As to this clone: Different DNA sequences within this sample yield the same CDR3. The rearrangement uses TRBV20-1 and TRBJ2-5, with TRBD2 as a possible D gene (6 bases). The V end was cut by 3 bases, the J end by 4 bases, with 15 bases between. This CDR3 has 14 residues. Per the germline V gene, CDR1 is DFQATT and CDR2 is SNEGSKA (reference sequence). The CDR3 DNA follows: TGCAGTGCTAGCACCTCTGGCGGGGTAGAGACCCAGTACTTC. This gives the protein CSASTSGGVETQYF.

This clone appeared a few times. A much larger clone differs by one base, so this may be a read error. Other DNA sequences from this sample encode an identical CDR3 as well. The chain is built from TRBV2 and TRBJ2-5; a weak D match, TRBD1 (5 bases). The V end was cut by 6 bases, the J end by 3 bases, with 17 bases between. The CDR3 extends over 15 amino acids. Germline V gene data show CDR1 as SNHLY and CDR2 as FYNNEI. In DNA, the CDR3 is TGTGCCAGCAGACCTGCTGGGGCCCGAAAAGAGACCCAGTACTTC. This translates into CASRPAGARKETQYF. Full variable domain (outside the CDR3, taken from reference TRBV2 and TRBJ2-5): EPEVTQTPSHQVTQMGQEVILRCVPISNHLYFYWYRQILGQKVEFLVSFYNNEISEKSEIFDDQFSVERPDGSNFTLKIRSTKLEDSAMYFCASRPAGARKETQYFGPGTRLLVL.

This clone was observed at least ten times. This chain uses TRBV28 with TRBJ2-7; TRBD1 is a possible D gene (6 bases). V was cut by 7 bases and J by 5 bases, with 15 bases left in between. The V gene's germline CDR1 is MDHEN and CDR2 SYDVKM. The CDR3 has 13 residues. The CDR3 DNA reads TGTGCCAGCATCCCAACAGGGTTCAACGAGCAGTACTTC. It codes for CASIPTGFNEQYF.

Concerning this clone itself: A much larger clone lies a single base off, so this may be a read error. V gene TRBV20-1 combines with J gene TRBJ1-5; D is ambiguous. There are 13 residues in the CDR3. In germline, CDR1 is DFQATT, CDR2 SNEGSKA (reference sequence). V was clipped by 0 bases and J by 3 bases, with 6 bases between them. This CDR3 is CSARDDTNQPQHF. The CDR3 bases are TGCAGTGCTAGAGATGATACCAATCAGCCCCAGCATTTT.

The chain joins TRBV12-3 or TRBV12-4 to TRBJ2-5; 7 positions match TRBD2. This CDR3 region has 16 residues. Trimming removed 5 bases from V and 2 bases from J; junction bases left unmatched: 11. CDR3 region: CASSDVLAAGQETQYF. CDR3 in DNA: TGTGCCAGCAGTGACGTGCTAGCGGCGGGGCAAGAGACCCAGTACTTC.

There are many counts of this clone. V is TRBV5-1 and J is TRBJ2-2, with 12 nucleotides matching TRBD2. The trim removed 4 bases at V and 7 bases at J, leaving 8 bases unmatched. The CDR3 is 16 amino acids. Germline loops: CDR1 SGHRS, CDR2 YFSETQ. The CDR3 reads CASSATSGGFNGELFF. CDR3 sequence (DNA): TGCGCCAGCAGCGCGACTAGCGGGGGTTTCAACGGGGAGCTGTTTTTT.

Many counts were recorded for this clone. The V and J genes are TRBV7-2 and TRBJ1-6; D possibly corresponds to TRBD1 (5 bases). The ends were cut back, 1 base at V and 7 bases at J, with 8 bases in the middle. CDR1 is SGHTA, CDR2 FQGNSA, per germline. The length of the CDR3 is 14 residues. CDR3 sequence reads: CASSLGDPNSPLHF. The CDR3 DNA reads TGTGCCAGCAGCTTAGGGGACCCCAATTCACCCCTCCACTTT.

The rearrangement joins TRBV20-1 to TRBJ1-5, with a weak D call TRBD1 (5 bases). This CDR3 has 17 residues. The ends were cut back, 6 bases at V and 14 bases at J, with 35 bases in the middle. Germline CDR1 and CDR2: DFQATT and SNEGSKA (reference sequence). CDR3 in DNA: TGCAGTGCAATAGCCTTAGCAGGGATTTATAGCAATCAGCACAAGCATTTT. Translation: CSAIALAGIYSNQHKHF.

Many counts were recorded for this clone. This rearrangement joins TRBV3-1 to TRBJ1-2, with 8 bases aligning to TRBD1. The junction had 4 bases not matched to a gene; V was cut back by 0 bases and J by 7 bases. The germline CDR1 and CDR2 sequences are LGHDT and YNNKEL (reference sequence). CDR3 length: 14 residues. Here the CDR3 DNA reads TGTGCCAGCAGCCAAGATGGGGACAGGCTTGGCTACACCTTC. Amino acids: CASSQDGDRLGYTF.

This clone came up many times. The rearrangement uses TRBV28 and TRBJ2-7; 9 bases are a match to TRBD2. V lost 1 base and J lost 2; bases outside the gene matches: 6. Per germline, CDR1 MDHEN and CDR2 SYDVKM. The CDR3 length is 16 residues. CDR3 coding DNA: TGTGCCAGCAGTTTATCCTCCGCTAGCGGGACCTACGAGCAGTACTTC. Translated, it gives CASSLSSASGTYEQYF.

In its sample, this clone was seen many times. The rearrangement joins TRBV15 to TRBJ1-1; possible D gene TRBD1, 6 bases. The CDR3 length is 17 residues. Germline V gene lookup returns CDR1 LNHNV and CDR2 YYDKDF (reference sequence). Trimming took 0 bases from V and 4 from J, leaving 18 bases between them. The CDR3 is CATSRDSRRGASTEAFF. The CDR3 coding sequence is TGTGCCACCAGCAGAGATTCGCGGCGGGGGGCGAGCACTGAAGCTTTCTTT.